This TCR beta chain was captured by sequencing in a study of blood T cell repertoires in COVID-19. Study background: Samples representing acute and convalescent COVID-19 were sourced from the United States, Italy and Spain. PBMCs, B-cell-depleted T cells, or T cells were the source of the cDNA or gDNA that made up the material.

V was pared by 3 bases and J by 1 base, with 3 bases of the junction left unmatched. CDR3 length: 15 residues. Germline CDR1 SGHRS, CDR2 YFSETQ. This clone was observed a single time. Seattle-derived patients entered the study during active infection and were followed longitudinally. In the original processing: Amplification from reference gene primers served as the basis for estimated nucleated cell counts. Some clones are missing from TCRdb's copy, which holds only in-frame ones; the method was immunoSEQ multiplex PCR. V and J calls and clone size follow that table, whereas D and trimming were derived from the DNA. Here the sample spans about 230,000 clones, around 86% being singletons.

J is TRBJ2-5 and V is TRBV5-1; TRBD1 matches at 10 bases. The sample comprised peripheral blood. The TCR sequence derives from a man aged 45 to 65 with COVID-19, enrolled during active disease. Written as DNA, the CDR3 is TGCGCCAGCAGCTGGACAGGGGGAGGCCAAGAGACCCAGTACTTC. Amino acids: CASSWTGGGQETQYF.